Sequencing of this T cell receptor beta chain was carried out in a study of cytomegalovirus exposure and HLA in healthy donors (dated by TCRdb to about 2017). Broadly, across the study: According to a later analysis, the 100 to 150 validation repertoires were produced on the same platform as the 666 repertoires of the first cohort. The study aimed to test whether cataloging public T cell receptors could reveal signatures of past pathogen exposure. A separate validation cohort of roughly 120 different subjects was used in addition to the 666-subject first cohort. To predict cytomegalovirus infection status, the study combined high-throughput TCR immunosequencing, statistical association of individual TCRs with disease status, and machine learning.

Separate from the roughly 650-subject first cohort, the validation cohort of 95 to 150 subjects was the group to which the donors belonged. The study at large found these results: In the study, some 160 TCR beta chains were listed as associated with cytomegalovirus. A later analysis found that TCRs clustered in the first cohort also tended to co-occur in the 95 to 150 validation repertoires, with 90% to 95% of cluster scores above 0. Three of the identified cytomegalovirus-associated TCR beta chains were confirmed in vitro to be specific for cytomegalovirus antigens. In both the original and validation cohorts, the classifier was reported to diagnose cytomegalovirus status with high specificity and sensitivity. A later analysis lacked HLA typing for the validation cohort, so it scored co-occurrence in that cohort across all 110 or so repertoires. The authors suggested that the approach could potentially be extended to other disease states and immunological phenotypes. While some public TCRs were present in many individuals, most TCR sequences turned up only very rarely across donors.

The library was produced with the immunoSEQ multiplex PCR assay. In the original analysis: A statistical classification framework was built to diagnose cytomegalovirus status from the catalog of TCR beta chain sequences. As stored in TCRdb, this immuneACCESS dataset retains in-frame rearrangements with V and J assigned. A fraction of the clones does not appear; measured against another copy, unresolved V genes explain less than half of the discrepancy, and the remainder lacks a known reason. From that table come the V and J calls and clone size; the DNA was used to work out D and trimming. For this sample there are around 80,000 clones; about 95% appear just once. The top ten clonotypes cover 1.3% of the sample. This clone was observed a handful of times. Its antigen remains unidentified. Base qualities are not at hand, and no much larger clone is one base apart. CDR1 and CDR2 are drawn from the germline V gene (reference sequence): MNHEY, SMNVEV. V is reduced by 6 bases and J by 4 bases, leaving a spacing of 9 bases between them. From cysteine to phenylalanine, the CDR3 is 12 amino acids long. This entry keeps only the CDR3 DNA: 36 bases, framed from base 1.

Recombination connected TRBV27 to TRBJ1-2, with a tentative D gene TRBD1 over 5 matching bases. The clonotype was recovered from a woman between 18 and 29 years old in good health and CMV-seronegative. The sequenced sample was PBMCs. CDR3 region: CASRDQGYGYTF. The nucleotide sequence is given as TGTGCCAGCAGGGACCAGGGCTATGGCTACACCTTC.